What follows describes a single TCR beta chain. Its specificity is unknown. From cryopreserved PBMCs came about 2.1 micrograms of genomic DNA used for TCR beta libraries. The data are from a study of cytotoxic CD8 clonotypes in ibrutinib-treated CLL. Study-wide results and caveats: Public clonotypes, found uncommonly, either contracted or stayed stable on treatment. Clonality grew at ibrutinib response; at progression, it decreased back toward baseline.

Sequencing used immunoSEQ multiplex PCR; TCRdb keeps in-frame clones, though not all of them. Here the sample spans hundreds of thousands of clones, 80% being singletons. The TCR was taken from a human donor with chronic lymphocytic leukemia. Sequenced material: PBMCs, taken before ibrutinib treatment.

The CDR3 coding sequence is TGTGCCATCAGGGGGGGGGATTTAAACACTGAAGCTTTCTTT. It codes for CAIRGGDLNTEAFF. The V call is TRBV10-3, the J call TRBJ1-1; the D gene is possibly TRBD1 (5 bases). Germline loops: CDR1 ENHRY, CDR2 SYGVKD. V lost 6 bases to trimming and J lost 2 bases, with 13 bases between them. The CDR3 consists of 14 residues.